The clone carrying this TCR beta chain was counted ten times or more. The data are from a study of identical twins. This CDR3 has 15 residues. V was trimmed by 6 bases and J by 6 bases, leaving 20 bases between them. TCRdb called the 5' RACE reads again in MiXCR, with one record for every CDR3 protein. The table includes a few hundred thousand distinct CDR3 sequences, 9.6% detected once. These data were also filed under a second study, of yellow fever vaccine responses in identical twins.

The rearrangement uses TRBV12-3 or TRBV12-4 and TRBJ2-5, with a weak D call TRBD2 (6 bases). The TCR originated in a woman aged 18 to 35 in good health. Sequenced input: PBMCs. CDR3: CASRGTSRVIQTQYF. CDR3 DNA: TGTGCCAGCAGGGGAACTAGCCGGGTCATTCAGACCCAGTACTTC.